The 9 T cell receptor beta chains reported below all come from one sample, sequenced in a study of cytomegalovirus exposure and HLA in healthy donors. In the PCR, 60 Vbeta and 13 Jbeta primers were used. Libraries were prepared by immunoSEQ multiplex PCR; TCRdb keeps only in-frame clonotypes and omits some of them. In the table there are roughly 77,000 clones, around 84% of which are singletons. Sequenced input: PBMCs. The receptors were sampled from a middle-aged man in good health and CMV-seronegative.

This clone was found a few times. J is TRBJ1-1 and V is TRBV7-6; 10 bases fit TRBD1. Germline assignment: CDR1 SGHVS and CDR2 FNYEAQ. Trimming removed 3 bases from V and 0 bases from J; junction bases left unmatched: 4. The CDR3 runs 16 residues. The CDR3 DNA reads as TGTGCCAGCAGCTTCGGGACAGGGGACATGAACACTGAAGCTTTCTTT. Its protein product is CASSFGTGDMNTEAFF.

The chain couples TRBV5-1 to TRBJ2-7, with D possibly matching TRBD2 (6 bases). Between the trimmed V and J ends, which lost 1 base and 6 bases, there was a span of 14 bases. CDR1 SGHRS and CDR2 YFSETQ come from the germline V gene. The CDR3 length is 14 residues. The CDR3 nucleotides are TGCGCCAGCAGCTTGACAAGGGTGGGGGGCGAGCAGTACTTC. Protein sequence: CASSLTRVGGEQYF.

V and J are TRBV25-1 and TRBJ2-5, with 9 bases that match TRBD1. This CDR3 spans 16 amino acids. V shed 0 bases and J 2 bases; nucleotides not matched to a gene: 4. Germline lookup yields CDR1 MGHDK and CDR2 SYGVNS. DNA for the CDR3: TGTGCCAGCAGTGAATATTTGACAGGGGGTCAAGAGACCCAGTACTTC. It is translated as CASSEYLTGGQETQYF. Filled out from reference TRBV25-1 and TRBJ2-5, the complete variable domain reads EADIYQTPRYLVIGTGKKITLECSQTMGHDKMYWYQQDPGMELHLIHYSYGVNSTEKGDLSSESTVSRIRTEHFPLTLESARPSHTSQYLCASSEYLTGGQETQYFGPGTRLLVL.

The chain uses TRBV4-3 and TRBJ2-1; TRBD2 aligns across 11 bases. V trimming: 3 bases; J trimming: 6 bases; junction bases outside the gene matches: 4. CDR3 length equals 15 residues. Germline values: CDR1 LGHNA, CDR2 YSLEER. The DNA for the CDR3 is TGCGCCAGCAGCCACGGGACTAGCGGCCCCAATGAGCAGTTCTTC. Residues: CASSHGTSGPNEQFF.

This clone was seen only once. The chain employs TRBV7-9 and TRBJ1-3; 12 bases are shared with TRBD1. The CDR3 has 16 residues. Germline trimming cut 6 bases from V and 4 bases from J; bases unmatched to any gene: 7. CDR1 and CDR2 from the germline V gene are SEHNR and FQNEAQ (reference sequence). The CDR3 reads CASRVGQGASGNTIYF. The CDR3 bases are TGTGCCAGCAGGGTGGGACAGGGGGCTTCAGGAAACACCATATATTTT.

The chain recombines TRBV7-8 with TRBJ1-2; 8 positions agree with TRBD1. This CDR3 comprises 13 residues. The germline V gene has CDR1 SGHVS and CDR2 FQNEAQ. V trimming: 5 bases; J trimming: 11 bases; junction bases outside the gene matches: 10. This CDR3 reads CASSQDREGSYTF. The DNA for the CDR3 is TGTGCCAGCAGCCAGGACAGGGAAGGCAGTTACACCTTC.

This clone was counted a few times. The chain is built from TRBV4-3 and TRBJ1-4, with 10 nucleotides matching TRBD1. The CDR3 covers 16 residues. Germline assignment: CDR1 LGHNA and CDR2 YSLEER. V lost 4 bases to trimming and J lost 3 bases; unmatched junction nucleotides: 5. The CDR3 here is CASSLGQGESNEKLFF. The CDR3 DNA follows: TGCGCCAGCAGCCTCGGACAGGGGGAATCTAATGAAAAACTGTTTTTT.

This chain connects TRBV4-3 to TRBJ2-2; D is possibly TRBD1 (6 bases). Trimming left V 0 bases short and J 9 bases short, with 14 bases between. From germline, CDR1 is LGHNA and CDR2 YSLEER. The CDR3 is 15 amino acids. The CDR3 sequence: CASSQEDRTARELFF. In DNA form, the CDR3 reads TGCGCCAGCAGCCAAGAGGACCGGACAGCGCGGGAGCTGTTTTTT.

CDR3 amino acids: CASSLYMNTEAFF. As DNA, the CDR3 is TGTGCCAGCAGTTTGTACATGAACACTGAAGCTTTCTTT. The rearrangement joins TRBV28 to TRBJ1-1; D is unresolved. The V gene's germline CDR1 is MDHEN and CDR2 SYDVKM. This CDR3 comprises 13 residues. V lost 3 bases and J lost 0, with 5 bases in between.